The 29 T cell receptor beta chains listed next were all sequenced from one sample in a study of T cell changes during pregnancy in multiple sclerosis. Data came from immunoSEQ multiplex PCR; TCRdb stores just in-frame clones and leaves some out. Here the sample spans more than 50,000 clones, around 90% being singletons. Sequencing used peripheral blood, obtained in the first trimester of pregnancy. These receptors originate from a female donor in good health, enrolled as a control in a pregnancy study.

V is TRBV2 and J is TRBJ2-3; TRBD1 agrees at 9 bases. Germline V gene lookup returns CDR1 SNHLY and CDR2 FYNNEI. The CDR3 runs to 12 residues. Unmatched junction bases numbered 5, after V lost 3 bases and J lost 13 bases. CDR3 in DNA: TGTGCCAGCAGTGAGAGCCGGGACAGGGAGTATTTT. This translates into CASSESRDREYF.

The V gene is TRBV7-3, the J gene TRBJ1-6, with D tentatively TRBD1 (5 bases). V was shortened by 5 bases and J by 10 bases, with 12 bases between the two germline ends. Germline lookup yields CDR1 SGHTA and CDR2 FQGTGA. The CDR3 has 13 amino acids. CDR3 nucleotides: TGTGCCAGCAGCGTCGACAGACAGTCACCCCTCCACTTT. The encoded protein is CASSVDRQSPLHF.

CDR3 in amino acids: CASSGGRTDTQYF. Written as DNA, the CDR3 is TGCGCCAGCAGTGGGGGGAGAACAGATACGCAGTATTTT. The rearrangement links TRBV5-1 to TRBJ2-3; possibly TRBD2 for D (6 bases). CDR3 length equals 13 residues. V was cut by 5 bases and J by 3 bases, with 10 bases left in between. The germline V gene has CDR1 SGHRS and CDR2 YFSETQ.

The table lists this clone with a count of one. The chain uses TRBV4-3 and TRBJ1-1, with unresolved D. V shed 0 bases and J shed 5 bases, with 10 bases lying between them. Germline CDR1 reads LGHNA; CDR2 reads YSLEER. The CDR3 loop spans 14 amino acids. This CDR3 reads CASSQDTGRTEAFF. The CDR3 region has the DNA TGCGCCAGCAGCCAAGATACGGGTAGGACTGAAGCTTTCTTT.

The CDR3 region is CASSLPMSTYEQYF. In DNA form, the CDR3 reads TGTGCCAGCAGCTTACCAATGAGCACCTACGAGCAGTACTTC. This rearrangement joins TRBV7-9 to TRBJ2-7; D gene unclear. The CDR3 has 14 amino acids. CDR1 SEHNR and CDR2 FQNEAQ come from the germline V gene (reference sequence). V shed 2 bases and J shed 2 bases, with 10 bases lying between them.

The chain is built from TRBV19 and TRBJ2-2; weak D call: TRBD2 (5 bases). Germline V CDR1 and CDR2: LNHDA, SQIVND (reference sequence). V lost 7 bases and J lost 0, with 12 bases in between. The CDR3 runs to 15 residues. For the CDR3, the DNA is TGTGCCAGTACTGAGCACGGGACGAACACCGGGGAGCTGTTTTTT. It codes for CASTEHGTNTGELFF.

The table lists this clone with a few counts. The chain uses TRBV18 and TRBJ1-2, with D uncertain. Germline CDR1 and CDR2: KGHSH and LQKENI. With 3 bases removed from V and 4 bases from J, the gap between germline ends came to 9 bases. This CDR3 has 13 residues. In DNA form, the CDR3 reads TGTGCCAGCTCACCGTTAACAGCCTATGGCTACACCTTC. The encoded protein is CASSPLTAYGYTF.

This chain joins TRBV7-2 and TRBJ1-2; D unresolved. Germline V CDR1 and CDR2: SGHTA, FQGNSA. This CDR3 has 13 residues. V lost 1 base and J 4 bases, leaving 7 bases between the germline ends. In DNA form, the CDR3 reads TGTGCCAGCAGCTTAGGTAGTAGCTATGGCTACACCTTC. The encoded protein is CASSLGSSYGYTF.

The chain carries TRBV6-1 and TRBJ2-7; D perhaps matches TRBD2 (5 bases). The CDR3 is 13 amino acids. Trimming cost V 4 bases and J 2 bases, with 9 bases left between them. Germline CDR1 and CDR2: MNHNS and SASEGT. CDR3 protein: CASSGGLTYEQYF. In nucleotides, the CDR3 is TGTGCCAGCAGTGGAGGGTTGACCTACGAGCAGTACTTC.

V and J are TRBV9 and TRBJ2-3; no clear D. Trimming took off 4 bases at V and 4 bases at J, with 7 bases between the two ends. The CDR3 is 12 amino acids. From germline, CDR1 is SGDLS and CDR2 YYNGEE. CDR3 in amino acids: CASSLRADTQYF. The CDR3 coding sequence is TGTGCCAGCAGCCTCCGGGCAGATACGCAGTATTTT.

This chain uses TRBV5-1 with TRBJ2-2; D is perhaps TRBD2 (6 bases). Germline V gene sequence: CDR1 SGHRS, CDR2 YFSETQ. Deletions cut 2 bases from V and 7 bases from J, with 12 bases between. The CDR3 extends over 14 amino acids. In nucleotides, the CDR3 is TGCGCCAGCAGCTTTGGAGGGGCCAACGGGGAGCTGTTTTTT. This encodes CASSFGGANGELFF. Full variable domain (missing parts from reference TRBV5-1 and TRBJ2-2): KAGVTQTPRYLIKTRGQQVTLSCSPISGHRSVSWYQQTPGQGLQFLFEYFSETQRNKGNFPGRFSGRQFSNSRSEMNVSTLELGDSALYLCASSFGGANGELFFGEGSRLTVL.

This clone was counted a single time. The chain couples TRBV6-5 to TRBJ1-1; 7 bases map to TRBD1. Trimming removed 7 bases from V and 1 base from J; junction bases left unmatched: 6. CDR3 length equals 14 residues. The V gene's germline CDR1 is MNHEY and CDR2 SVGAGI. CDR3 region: CASTPRDRNTEAFF. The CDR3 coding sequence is TGTGCCAGCACCCCCCGGGACAGGAACACTGAAGCTTTCTTT.

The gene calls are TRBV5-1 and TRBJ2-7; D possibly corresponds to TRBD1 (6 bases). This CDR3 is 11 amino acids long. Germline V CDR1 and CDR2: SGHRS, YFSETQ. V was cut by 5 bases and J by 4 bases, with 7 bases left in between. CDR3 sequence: CASRQGYEQYF. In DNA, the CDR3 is TGCGCCAGCAGACAGGGTTACGAGCAGTACTTC.

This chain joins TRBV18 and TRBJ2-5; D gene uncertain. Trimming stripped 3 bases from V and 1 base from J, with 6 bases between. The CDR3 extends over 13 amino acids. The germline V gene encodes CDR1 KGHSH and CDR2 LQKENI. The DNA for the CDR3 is TGTGCCAGCTCACCGGCCCTCCAAGAGACCCAGTACTTC. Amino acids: CASSPALQETQYF. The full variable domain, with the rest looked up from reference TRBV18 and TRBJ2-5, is NAGVMQNPRHLVRRRGQEARLRCSPMKGHSHVYWYRQLPEEGLKFMVYLQKENIIDESGMPKERFSAEFPKEGPSILRIQQVVRGDSAAYFCASSPALQETQYFGPGTRLLVL.

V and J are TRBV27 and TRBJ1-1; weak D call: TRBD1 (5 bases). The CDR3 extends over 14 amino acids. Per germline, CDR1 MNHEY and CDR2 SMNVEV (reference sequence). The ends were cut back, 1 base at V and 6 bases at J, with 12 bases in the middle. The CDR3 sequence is CASSLWAGLAEAFF. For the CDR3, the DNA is TGTGCCAGCAGTTTATGGGCAGGGTTAGCTGAAGCTTTCTTT.

CDR3 nucleotide sequence: TGTGCCAGCAGGTCTAGCGGAACCCGAACTGAGCAGTTCTTC. Its protein is CASRSSGTRTEQFF. The gene calls are TRBV28 and TRBJ2-1; 7 bases are a match to TRBD2. Germline-derived CDR1 and CDR2 are MDHEN and SYDVKM. V lost 6 bases to trimming and J lost 9 bases; unmatched junction nucleotides: 11. The CDR3 spans 14 residues.

CDR3 loop: CASSQNGGRNTEAFF. The CDR3 DNA reads as TGTGCCAGCAGTCAAAACGGGGGGCGGAACACTGAAGCTTTCTTT. The chain carries TRBV6-6 and TRBJ1-1; D possibly corresponds to TRBD1 (6 bases). The V end lost 5 bases, the J end lost 1 base, and 14 bases lay between the germline ends. The CDR3 is 15 amino acids. Germline V gene sequence: CDR1 MNHNY, CDR2 SVGAGI (reference sequence).

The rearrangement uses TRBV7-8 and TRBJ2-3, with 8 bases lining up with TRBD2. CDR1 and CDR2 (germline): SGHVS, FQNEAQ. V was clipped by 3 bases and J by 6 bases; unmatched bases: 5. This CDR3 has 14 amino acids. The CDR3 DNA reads TGTGCCAGCAGCTTGGGCGGGGGGATGGATACGCAGTATTTT. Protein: CASSLGGGMDTQYF. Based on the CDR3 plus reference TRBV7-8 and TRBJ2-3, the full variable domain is GAGVSQSPRYKVAKRGQDVALRCDPISGHVSLFWYQQALGQGPEFLTYFQNEAQLDKSGLPSDRFFAERPEGSVSTLKIQRTQQEDSAVYLCASSLGGGMDTQYFGPGTRLTVL.

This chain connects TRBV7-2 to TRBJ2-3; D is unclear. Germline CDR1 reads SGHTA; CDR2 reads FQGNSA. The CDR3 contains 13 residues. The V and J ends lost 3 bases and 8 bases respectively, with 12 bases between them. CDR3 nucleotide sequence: TGTGCCAGCAGCTTTCCACAGACCTTTACGCAGTATTTT. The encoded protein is CASSFPQTFTQYF.

Here the CDR3 DNA reads TGTGCCAGCAGTTTTAAGTACGGCGGCAGTGAAAAACTGTTTTTT. It specifies CASSFKYGGSEKLFF. This rearrangement joins TRBV28 to TRBJ1-4; D call uncertain. V shed 3 bases and J shed 7 bases, with 15 bases lying between them. Germline V gene data show CDR1 as MDHEN and CDR2 as SYDVKM. The CDR3 length is 15 residues.

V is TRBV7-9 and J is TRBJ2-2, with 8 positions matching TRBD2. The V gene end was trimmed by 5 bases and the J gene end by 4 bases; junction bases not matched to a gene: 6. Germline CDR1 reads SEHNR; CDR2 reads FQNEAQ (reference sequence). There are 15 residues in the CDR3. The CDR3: CASSLKRESTGELFF. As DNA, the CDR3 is TGTGCCAGCAGCCTAAAGCGGGAGAGCACCGGGGAGCTGTTTTTT.

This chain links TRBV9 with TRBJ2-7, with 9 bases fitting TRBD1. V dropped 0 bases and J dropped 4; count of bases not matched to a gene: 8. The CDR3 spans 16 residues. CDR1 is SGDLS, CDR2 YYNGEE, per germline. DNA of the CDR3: TGTGCCAGCAGCGTAGGGAAGGACAGGGGCCTATACGAGCAGTACTTC. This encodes CASSVGKDRGLYEQYF.

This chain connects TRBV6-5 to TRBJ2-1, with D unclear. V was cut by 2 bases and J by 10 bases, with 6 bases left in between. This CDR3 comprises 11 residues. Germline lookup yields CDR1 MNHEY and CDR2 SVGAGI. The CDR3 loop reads CASSYGDEQFF. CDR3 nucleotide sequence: TGTGCCAGCAGTTACGGAGACGAGCAGTTCTTC.

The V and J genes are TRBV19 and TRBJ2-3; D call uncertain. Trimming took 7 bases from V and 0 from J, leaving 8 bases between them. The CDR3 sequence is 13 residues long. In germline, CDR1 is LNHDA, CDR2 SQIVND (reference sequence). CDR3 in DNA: TGTGCCAGTAATCCCCCGAGCACAGATACGCAGTATTTT. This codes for CASNPPSTDTQYF. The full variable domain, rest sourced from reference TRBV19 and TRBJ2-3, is DGGITQSPKYLFRKEGQNVTLSCEQNLNHDAMYWYRQDPGQGLRLIYYSQIVNDFQKGDIAEGYSVSREKKESFPLTVTSAQKNPTAFYLCASNPPSTDTQYFGPGTRLTVL.

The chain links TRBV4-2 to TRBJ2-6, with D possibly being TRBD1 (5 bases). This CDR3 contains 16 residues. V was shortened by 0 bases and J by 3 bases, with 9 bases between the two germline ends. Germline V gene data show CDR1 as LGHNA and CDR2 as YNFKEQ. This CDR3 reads CASSQDPTGGANVLTF. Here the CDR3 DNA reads TGTGCCAGCAGCCAAGATCCCACAGGTGGGGCCAACGTCCTGACTTTC.

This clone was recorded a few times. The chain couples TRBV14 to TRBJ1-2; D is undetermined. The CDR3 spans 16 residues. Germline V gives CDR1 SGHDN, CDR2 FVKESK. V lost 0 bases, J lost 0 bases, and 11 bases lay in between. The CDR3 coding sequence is TGTGCCAGCAGCCAAGATAGTTGGTCGACTAACTATGGCTACACCTTC. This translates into CASSQDSWSTNYGYTF.

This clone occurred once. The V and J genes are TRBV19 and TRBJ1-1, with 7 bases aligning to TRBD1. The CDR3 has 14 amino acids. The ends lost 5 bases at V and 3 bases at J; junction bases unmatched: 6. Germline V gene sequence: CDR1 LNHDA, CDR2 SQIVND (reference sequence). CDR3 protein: CASSPVDRDTEAFF. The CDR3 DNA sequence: TGTGCCAGTAGTCCAGTAGACAGGGACACTGAAGCTTTCTTT.

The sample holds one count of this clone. This CDR3 is CASSASQVANTGELFF. The CDR3, as DNA: TGTGCCAGCAGCGCGTCACAGGTTGCAAACACCGGGGAGCTGTTTTTT. The chain couples TRBV9 to TRBJ2-2; D perhaps matches TRBD1 (5 bases). CDR3 size: 16 residues. Between the trimmed V and J ends, which lost 3 bases and 2 bases, there was a span of 14 bases. Germline-derived CDR1 and CDR2 are SGDLS and YYNGEE.

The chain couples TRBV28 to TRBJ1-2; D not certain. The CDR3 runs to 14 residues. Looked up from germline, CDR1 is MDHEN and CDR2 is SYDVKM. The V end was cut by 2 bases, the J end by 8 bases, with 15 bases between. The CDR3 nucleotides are TGTGCCAGCAGTTTAGTGGAGGACTCCAACGGCTACACCTTC. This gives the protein CASSLVEDSNGYTF.